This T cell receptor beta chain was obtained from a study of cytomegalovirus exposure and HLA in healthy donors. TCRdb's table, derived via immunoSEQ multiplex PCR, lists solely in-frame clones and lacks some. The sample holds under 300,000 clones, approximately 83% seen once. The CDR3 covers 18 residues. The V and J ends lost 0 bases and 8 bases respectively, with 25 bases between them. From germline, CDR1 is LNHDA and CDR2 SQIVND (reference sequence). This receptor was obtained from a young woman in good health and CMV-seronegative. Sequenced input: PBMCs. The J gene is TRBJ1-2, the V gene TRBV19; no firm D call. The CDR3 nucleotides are TGTGCCAGTAGTATAGATGATTTCCCTTCGGCGGAGGTAGGCGGCTACACCTTC. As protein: CASSIDDFPSAEVGGYTF.